A selection of T cell receptor beta chains follows, all from one sample in a study of blood T cell repertoires in COVID-19. Clones were read by immunoSEQ multiplex PCR, and TCRdb kept only the in-frame ones, dropping some. The sample has fewer than 15,000 clones, over 70% seen once. Material: peripheral blood. The receptors originated from a human donor in a cohort sampled during active COVID-19. CDR3s include the opening cysteine and the closing phenylalanine or tryptophan. The D gene is left open where the match is weak. The size of a clone is reported for some rows only, either as once, few or many, or as a class for expanded clones.

d_gene	abundance	len	j_gene	v_gene	CDR3aa	CDR3nt
NA	NA	14	TRBJ2-1	TRBV6-1	CASSERRLNNEQFF	TGTGCCAGCAGTGAAAGGAGACTAAACAATGAGCAGTTCTTC
NA	few	14	TRBJ2-7	TRBV6-1	CASSEGQGGYEQYF	TGTGCCAGCAGTGAAGGCCAGGGCGGCTACGAGCAGTACTTC
TRBD1	few	15	TRBJ2-3	TRBV9	CASSASGTGSDTQYF	TGTGCCAGCAGCGCCTCCGGGACAGGGAGCGATACGCAGTATTTT
NA	NA	14	TRBJ1-2	TRBV9	CASSVGQGIYGYTF	TGTGCCAGCAGCGTAGGGCAGGGGATATATGGCTACACCTTC
NA	NA	12	TRBJ1-6	TRBV21-1	CARGHRGSPLHF	TGTGCCAGAGGACACCGTGGTTCACCCCTCCACTTT
TRBD2	once	18	TRBJ2-6	TRBV27	CASSLYVGRVGEANVLTF	TGTGCCAGCAGTTTATACGTCGGGAGGGTAGGAGAGGCCAACGTCCTGACTTTC
TRBD2	NA	13	TRBJ2-7	TRBV19	CASGTSGNYEQYF	TGTGCCAGTGGGACTAGCGGGAATTACGAGCAGTACTTC
TRBD2	NA	16	TRBJ2-3	TRBV9	CASSVGALADTDTQYF	TGTGCCAGCAGCGTAGGGGCACTAGCGGACACAGATACGCAGTATTTT
TRBD2	NA	20	TRBJ2-1	TRBV10-2	CASSDPELTSGRAEYNEQFF	TGCGCCAGCAGTGACCCCGAGTTAACTAGCGGGAGGGCCGAGTACAATGAGCAGTTCTTC
NA	NA	13	TRBJ2-7	TRBV29-1	CSVEGRGTYEQYF	TGCAGCGTTGAGGGGAGGGGGACCTACGAGCAGTACTTC
TRBD1	NA	16	TRBJ2-1	TRBV28	CASSPPRDRRLNEQFF	TGTGCCAGCAGTCCCCCCCGGGACAGGAGACTTAATGAGCAGTTCTTC
TRBD2	NA	15	TRBJ2-4	TRBV28	CASSRKSGRGGIQYF	TGTGCCAGCAGTCGCAAAAGCGGGAGGGGAGGAATTCAGTACTTC
TRBD1	NA	15	TRBJ1-1	TRBV2	CASSVGQGVGTEAFF	TGTGCCAGCAGTGTGGGACAGGGGGTGGGAACTGAAGCTTTCTTT
NA	NA	11	TRBJ2-5	TRBV29-1	CSVWELETQYF	TGCAGCGTGTGGGAGCTGGAGACCCAGTACTTC
NA	few	16	TRBJ1-4	TRBV5-8	CASSLYSSQFNEKLFF	TGTGCCAGCAGCTTGTATTCGTCACAGTTTAATGAAAAACTGTTTTTT